Sequencing of this TCR beta chain was carried out in a study of blood T cell repertoires in COVID-19. Whole-study context: Acute-phase and convalescent COVID-19 samples originated in the United States, Italy and Spain. The analysed material was cDNA or gDNA that came from T cells, B-cell-depleted T cells, or PBMCs.

In the original processing: Estimation of nucleated cell counts was performed using reference gene primer amplification. TCRdb's copy holds only in-frame clones and misses some; the assay was immunoSEQ multiplex PCR. The D gene and trimming were derived from the DNA, and the V and J assignments and clone size from that table. The sample includes over 70,000 clones, around 88% of them seen just once. This sequence originates from a human donor in a cohort sampled during active COVID-19. Specimen: peripheral blood.

CDR3 sequence reads: CASSPGDRSVRPEAFF. CDR3 DNA: TGTGCCAGCAGCCCGGGGGACAGGTCAGTCAGGCCTGAAGCTTTCTTT. This chain uses TRBV9 with TRBJ1-1; 8 nucleotides line up with TRBD1. CDR1 and CDR2 (germline): SGDLS, YYNGEE. This CDR3 has 16 residues. J lost 6 bases, V lost 4 bases, and 14 bases had no gene match. Complete variable domain (other parts from reference TRBV9 and TRBJ1-1): DSGVTQTPKHLITATGQRVTLRCSPRSGDLSVYWYQQSLDQGLQFLIQYYNGEERAKGNILERFSAQQFPDLHSELNLSSLELGDSALYFCASSPGDRSVRPEAFFGQGTRLTVV.